This T cell receptor (beta chain) was found in a study of blood T cell repertoires in COVID-19. Study at large: Whether acute or convalescent, the COVID-19 samples came from the United States, Italy and Spain. PBMCs, B-cell-depleted T cells, or T cells were the source of the cDNA or gDNA that made up the material.

The protocol was immunoSEQ multiplex PCR, while the TCRdb copy is restricted to in-frame clones and leaves out a portion. The sample lists some 55,000 clones, roughly 90% seen once, with around 3.1% in the top ten. In germline, CDR1 is GTSNPN, CDR2 SVGIG (reference sequence). With V trimmed by 8 bases and J by 2 bases, 16 bases remained unmatched. There are 16 residues in the CDR3. The chain links TRBV30 to TRBJ2-7; 9 bases fit TRBD1. Sequencing was carried out using peripheral blood. This TCR was sampled from a human donor in a cohort sampled during active COVID-19. In DNA, the CDR3 is TGTGCCGGCCGGGACAGGGAACGCACCTGGACCTACGAGCAGTACTTC. The encoded protein is CAGRDRERTWTYEQYF.